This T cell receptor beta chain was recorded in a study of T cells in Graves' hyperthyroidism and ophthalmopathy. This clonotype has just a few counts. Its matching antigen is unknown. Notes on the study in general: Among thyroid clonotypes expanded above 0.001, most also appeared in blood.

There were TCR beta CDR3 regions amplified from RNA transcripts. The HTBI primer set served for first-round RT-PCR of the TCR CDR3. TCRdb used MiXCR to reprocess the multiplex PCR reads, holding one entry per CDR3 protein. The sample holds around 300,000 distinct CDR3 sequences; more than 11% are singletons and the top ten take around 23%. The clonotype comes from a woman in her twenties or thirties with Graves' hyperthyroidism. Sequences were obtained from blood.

Here the CDR3 DNA reads TGCAGCGTTACAGGGCTAAGAACCGGGGAGCTGTTTTTT. It encodes CSVTGLRTGELFF. This chain connects TRBV29-1 to TRBJ2-2, with TRBD1 as a possible D gene (6 bases). CDR3 length: 13 amino acids. Per the germline V gene, CDR1 is SQVTM and CDR2 is ANQGSEA. V shed 5 bases and J shed 5 bases, with 12 bases lying between them.